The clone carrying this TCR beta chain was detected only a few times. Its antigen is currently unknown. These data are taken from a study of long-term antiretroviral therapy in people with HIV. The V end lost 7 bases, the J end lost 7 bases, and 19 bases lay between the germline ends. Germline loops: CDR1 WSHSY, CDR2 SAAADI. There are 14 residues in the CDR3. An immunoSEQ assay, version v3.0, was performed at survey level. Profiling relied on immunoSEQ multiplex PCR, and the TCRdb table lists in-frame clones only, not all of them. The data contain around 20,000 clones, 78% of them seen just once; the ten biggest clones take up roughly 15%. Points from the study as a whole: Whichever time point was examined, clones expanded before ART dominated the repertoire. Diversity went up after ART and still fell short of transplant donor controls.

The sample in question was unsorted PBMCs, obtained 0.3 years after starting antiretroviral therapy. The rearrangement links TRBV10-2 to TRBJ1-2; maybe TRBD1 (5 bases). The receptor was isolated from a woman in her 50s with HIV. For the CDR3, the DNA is TGCGCCAGCACCCAGGACACCCAAGTGGGTGGCTACACCTTC. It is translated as CASTQDTQVGGYTF.